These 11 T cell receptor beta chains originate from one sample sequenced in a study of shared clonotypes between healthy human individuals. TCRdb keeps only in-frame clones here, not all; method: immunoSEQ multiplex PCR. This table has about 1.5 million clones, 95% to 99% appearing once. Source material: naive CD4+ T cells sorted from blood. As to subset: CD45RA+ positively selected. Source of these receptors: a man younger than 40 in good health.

The CDR3 is CASSSTGGASGNTIYF. The DNA for the CDR3 is TGTGCCAGCAGTTCGACAGGGGGAGCATCTGGAAACACCATATATTTT. The chain has TRBV28 and TRBJ1-3; 9 nucleotides align to TRBD1. There are 16 residues in the CDR3. CDR1 and CDR2 from the germline V gene are MDHEN and SYDVKM. Trimming at V came to 4 bases and at J to 1 base, leaving 5 bases not matched to a gene. Filled out from reference TRBV28 and TRBJ1-3, the complete variable domain reads DVKVTQSSRYLVKRTGEKVFLECVQDMDHENMFWYRQDPGLGLRLIYFSYDVKMKEKGDIPEGYSVSREKKERFSLILESASTNQTSMYLCASSSTGGASGNTIYFGEGSWLTVV.

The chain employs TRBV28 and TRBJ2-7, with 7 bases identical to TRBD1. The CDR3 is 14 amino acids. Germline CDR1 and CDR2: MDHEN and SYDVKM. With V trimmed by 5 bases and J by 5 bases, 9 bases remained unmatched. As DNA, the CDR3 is TGTGCCAGCAGTCTTCGGGGACAGATCAACGAGCAGTACTTC. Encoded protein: CASSLRGQINEQYF.

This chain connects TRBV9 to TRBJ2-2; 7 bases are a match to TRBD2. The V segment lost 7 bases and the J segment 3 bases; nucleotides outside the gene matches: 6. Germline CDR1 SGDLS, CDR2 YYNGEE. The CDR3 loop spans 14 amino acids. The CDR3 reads CASHPAGDTGELFF. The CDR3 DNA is TGTGCCAGCCATCCCGCGGGGGACACCGGGGAGCTGTTTTTT.

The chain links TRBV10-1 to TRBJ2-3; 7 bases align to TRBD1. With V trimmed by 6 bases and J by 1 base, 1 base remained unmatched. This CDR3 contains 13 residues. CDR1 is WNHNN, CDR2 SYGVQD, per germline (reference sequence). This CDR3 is CASRGTGTDTQYF. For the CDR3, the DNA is TGCGCCAGCAGAGGGACAGGCACAGATACGCAGTATTTT.

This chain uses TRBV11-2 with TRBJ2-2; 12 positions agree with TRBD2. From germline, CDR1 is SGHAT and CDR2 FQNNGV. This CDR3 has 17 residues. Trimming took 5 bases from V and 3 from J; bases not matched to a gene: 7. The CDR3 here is CASSPVGLAGHTGELFF. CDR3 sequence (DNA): TGTGCCAGCAGCCCGGTAGGACTAGCGGGACACACCGGGGAGCTGTTTTTT.

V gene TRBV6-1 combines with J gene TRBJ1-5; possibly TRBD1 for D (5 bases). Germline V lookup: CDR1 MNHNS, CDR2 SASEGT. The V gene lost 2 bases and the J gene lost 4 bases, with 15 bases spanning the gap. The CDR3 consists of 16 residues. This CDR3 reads CASSEMGVPQNQPQHF. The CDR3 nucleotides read TGTGCCAGCAGTGAAATGGGGGTCCCCCAGAATCAGCCCCAGCATTTT.

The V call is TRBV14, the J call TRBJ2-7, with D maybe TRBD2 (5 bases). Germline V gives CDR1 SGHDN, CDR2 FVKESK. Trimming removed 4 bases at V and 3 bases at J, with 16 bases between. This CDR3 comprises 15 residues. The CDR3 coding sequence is TGTGCCAGCAGCCCCCGGGGTAGCGCCAACTACGAGCAGTACTTC. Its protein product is CASSPRGSANYEQYF.

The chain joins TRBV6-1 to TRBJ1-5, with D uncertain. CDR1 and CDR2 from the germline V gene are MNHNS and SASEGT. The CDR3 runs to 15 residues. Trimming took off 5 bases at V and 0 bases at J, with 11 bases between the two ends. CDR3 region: CASSWRENSNQPQHF. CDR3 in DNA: TGTGCCAGCAGTTGGAGAGAAAATAGCAATCAGCCCCAGCATTTT.

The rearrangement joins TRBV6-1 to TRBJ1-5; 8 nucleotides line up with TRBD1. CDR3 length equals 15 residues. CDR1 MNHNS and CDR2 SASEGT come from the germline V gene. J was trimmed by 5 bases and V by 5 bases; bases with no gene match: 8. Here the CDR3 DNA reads TGTGCCAGCAGTCGTCGACAGGGGCACGATCAGCCCCAGCATTTT. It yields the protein CASSRRQGHDQPQHF.

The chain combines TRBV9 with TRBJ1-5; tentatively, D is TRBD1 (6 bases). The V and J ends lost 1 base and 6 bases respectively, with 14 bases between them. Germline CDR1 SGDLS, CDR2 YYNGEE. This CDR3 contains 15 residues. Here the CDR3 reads CASSVSGGPSQPQHF. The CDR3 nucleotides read TGTGCCAGCAGCGTATCGGGGGGGCCGAGTCAGCCCCAGCATTTT. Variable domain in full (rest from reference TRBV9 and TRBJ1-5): DSGVTQTPKHLITATGQRVTLRCSPRSGDLSVYWYQQSLDQGLQFLIQYYNGEERAKGNILERFSAQQFPDLHSELNLSSLELGDSALYFCASSVSGGPSQPQHFGDGTRLSIL.

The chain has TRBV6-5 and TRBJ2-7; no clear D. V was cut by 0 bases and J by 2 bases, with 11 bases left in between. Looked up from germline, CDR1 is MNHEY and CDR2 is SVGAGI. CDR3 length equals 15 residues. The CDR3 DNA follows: TGTGCCAGCAGTTACTCGGGCGCGATGGCCTACGAGCAGTACTTC. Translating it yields CASSYSGAMAYEQYF.